Listed below are T cell receptor beta chains from one sample, sequenced in a study of cytomegalovirus exposure and HLA in healthy donors. Generated by immunoSEQ multiplex PCR, the TCRdb table keeps only in-frame clones and is missing some. The sample contains about 120,000 clones, 75% to 85% of which appear only once. Sequencing was carried out using PBMCs. Receptor source: a man aged 30-40 years in good health and CMV-seropositive. Both conserved end residues are part of each CDR3.

>TRBV21-1|TRBJ2-5
CASSKRSADRLWETQYF
>TRBV19|TRBJ1-2
CASSRRRAEGYTF
>TRBV18|TRBJ1-5
CASSPRGDQPQHF
>TRBV27|TRBJ2-5
CASSPTAHRLGETQYF
>TRBV5-1|TRBJ1-2
CASIFVTGCYGYTF
>TRBV19|TRBJ2-5
CASSIGQGQGIQETQYF
>TRBV6-6|TRBJ2-3
CASRLEPGDTQYF
>TRBV4-2|TRBJ2-1
CASSQTGGAADEQFF
>TRBV5-4|TRBJ1-1
CASSLEYEGRGREAFF
>TRBV6-5|TRBJ1-1
CASSRTRTEAFF
>TRBV28|TRBJ2-4
CASRGGADIQYF
>TRBV9|TRBJ2-5
CASSSLENEETQYF
>TRBV6-1|TRBJ2-1
CASSVLADYNEQFF
>TRBV29-1|TRBJ2-2
CSAVSPNTGELFF
>TRBV28|TRBJ1-2
CASSPGTLEGGYTF
>TRBV19|TRBJ1-5
CASSIGGHQPQHF
>TRBV9|TRBJ1-2
CASSVAGSDGYTF
>TRBV5-1|TRBJ2-5
CASSLTGNEETQYF
>TRBV11-1|TRBJ1-3
CASSPHPGASGNTIYF
>TRBV9|TRBJ2-7
CASSVVGAGTLYEQYF
>TRBV13|TRBJ2-1
CATATYFLNEQFF
>TRBV12-5|TRBJ2-3
CASGWAGLPDTQYF
>TRBV7-9|TRBJ1-4
CATNEKLFF
>TRBV5-6|TRBJ2-7
CASSWDRSYEQYF
>TRBV4-2|TRBJ1-2
CASSQTGAYGYTF
>TRBV5-6|TRBJ2-1
CASSLLQGGYNEQFF
>TRBV14|TRBJ1-3
CASSQLEWYGNTIYF